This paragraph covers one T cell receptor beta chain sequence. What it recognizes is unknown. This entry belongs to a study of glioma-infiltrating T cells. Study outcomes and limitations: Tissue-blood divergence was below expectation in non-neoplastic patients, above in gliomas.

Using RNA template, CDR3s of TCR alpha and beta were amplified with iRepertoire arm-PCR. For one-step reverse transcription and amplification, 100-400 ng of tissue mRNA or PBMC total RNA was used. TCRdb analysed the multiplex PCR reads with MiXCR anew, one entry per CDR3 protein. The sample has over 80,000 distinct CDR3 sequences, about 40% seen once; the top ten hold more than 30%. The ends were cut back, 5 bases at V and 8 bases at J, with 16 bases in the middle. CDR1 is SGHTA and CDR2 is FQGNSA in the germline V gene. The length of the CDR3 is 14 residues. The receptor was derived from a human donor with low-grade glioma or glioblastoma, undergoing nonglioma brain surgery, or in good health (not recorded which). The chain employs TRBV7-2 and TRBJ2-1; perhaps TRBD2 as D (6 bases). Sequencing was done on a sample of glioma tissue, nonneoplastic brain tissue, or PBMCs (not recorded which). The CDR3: CASSPRSGLDEQFF. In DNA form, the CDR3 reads TGTGCCAGCAGCCCGAGGAGCGGGCTCGATGAGCAGTTCTTC.